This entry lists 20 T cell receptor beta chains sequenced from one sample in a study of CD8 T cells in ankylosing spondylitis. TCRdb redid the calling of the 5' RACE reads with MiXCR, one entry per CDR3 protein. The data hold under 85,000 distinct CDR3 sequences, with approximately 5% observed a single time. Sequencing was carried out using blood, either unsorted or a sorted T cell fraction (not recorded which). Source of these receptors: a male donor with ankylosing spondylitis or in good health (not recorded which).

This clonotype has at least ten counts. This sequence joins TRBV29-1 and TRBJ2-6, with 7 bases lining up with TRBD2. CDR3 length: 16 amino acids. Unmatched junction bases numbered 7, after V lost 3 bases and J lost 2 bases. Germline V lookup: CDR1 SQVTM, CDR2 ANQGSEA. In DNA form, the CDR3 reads TGCAGCGTTGAGACTAGCCTCCACCCTGGGGCCAACGTCCTGACTTTC. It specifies CSVETSLHPGANVLTF. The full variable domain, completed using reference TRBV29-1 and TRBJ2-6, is SAVISQKPSRDICQRGTSLTIQCQVDSQVTMMFWYRQQPGQSLTLIATANQGSEATYESGFVIDKFPISRPNLTFSTLTVSNMSPEDSSIYLCSVETSLHPGANVLTFGAGSRLTVL.

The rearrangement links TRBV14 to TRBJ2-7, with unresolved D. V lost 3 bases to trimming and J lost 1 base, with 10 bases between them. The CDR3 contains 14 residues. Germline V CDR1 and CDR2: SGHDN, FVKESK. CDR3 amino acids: CASSHRTDSYEQYF. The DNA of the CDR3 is TGTGCCAGCAGCCACCGCACAGATTCCTACGAGCAGTACTTC.

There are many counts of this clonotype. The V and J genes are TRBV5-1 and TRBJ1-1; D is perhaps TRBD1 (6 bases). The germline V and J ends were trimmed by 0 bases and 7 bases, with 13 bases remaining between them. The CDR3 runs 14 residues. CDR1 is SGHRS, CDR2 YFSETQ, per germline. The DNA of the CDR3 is TGCGCCAGCAGCTTGGTCGGGGGGGGCAGTGAAGCTTTCTTT. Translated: CASSLVGGGSEAFF.

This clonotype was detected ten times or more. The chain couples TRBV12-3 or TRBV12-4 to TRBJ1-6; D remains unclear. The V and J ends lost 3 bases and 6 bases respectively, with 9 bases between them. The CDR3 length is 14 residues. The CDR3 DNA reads TGTGCCAGCAGTTTCGAAGGTAGTAATTCACCCCTCCACTTT. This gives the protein CASSFEGSNSPLHF.

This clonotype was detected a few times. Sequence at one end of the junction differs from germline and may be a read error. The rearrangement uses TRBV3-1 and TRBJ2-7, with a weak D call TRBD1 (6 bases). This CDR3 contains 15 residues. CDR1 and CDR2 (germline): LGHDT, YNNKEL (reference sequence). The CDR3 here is CASTQGRQEDYEQYF. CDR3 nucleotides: TGTGCCAGCACCCAAGGAAGACAGGAGGACTACGAGCAGTACTTC.

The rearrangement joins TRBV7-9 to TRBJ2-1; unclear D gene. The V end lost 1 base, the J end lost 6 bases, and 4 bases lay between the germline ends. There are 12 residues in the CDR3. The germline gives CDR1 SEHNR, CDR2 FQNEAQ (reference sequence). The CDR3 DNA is TGTGCCAGCAGCTTAGACCTCAATGAGCAGTTCTTC. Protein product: CASSLDLNEQFF.

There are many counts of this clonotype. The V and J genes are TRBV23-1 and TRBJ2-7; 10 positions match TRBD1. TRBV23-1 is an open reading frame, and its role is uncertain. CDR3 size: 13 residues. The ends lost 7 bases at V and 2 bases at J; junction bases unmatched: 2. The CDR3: CASKGTGAYEQYF. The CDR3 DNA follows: TGCGCCAGCAAGGGGACAGGGGCCTACGAGCAGTACTTC.

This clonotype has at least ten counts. CDR3 residues: CSALWGRNQPQHF. As DNA, the CDR3 is TGCAGTGCTTTATGGGGTCGGAATCAGCCCCAGCATTTT. V and J are TRBV20-1 and TRBJ1-5; D is undetermined. Germline CDR1 DFQATT, CDR2 SNEGSKA (reference sequence). This CDR3 is 13 amino acids long. Trimming took off 5 bases at V and 4 bases at J, with 12 bases between the two ends.

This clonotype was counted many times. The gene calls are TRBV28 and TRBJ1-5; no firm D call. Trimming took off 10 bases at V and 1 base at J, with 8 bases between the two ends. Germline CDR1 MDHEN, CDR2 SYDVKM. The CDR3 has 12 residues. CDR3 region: CATGRSNQPQHF. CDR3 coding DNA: TGTGCCACCGGGCGGAGCAATCAGCCCCAGCATTTT.

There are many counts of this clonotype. CDR3 in amino acids: CASSYSAQRHEQYF. In nucleotides, the CDR3 is TGTGCCAGCAGTTACTCAGCCCAGCGGCACGAGCAGTACTTC. V is TRBV6-5 and J is TRBJ2-7; D perhaps matches TRBD2 (5 bases). V was trimmed by 0 bases and J by 5 bases, leaving 11 bases between them. The CDR3 consists of 14 residues. The germline gives CDR1 MNHEY, CDR2 SVGAGI.

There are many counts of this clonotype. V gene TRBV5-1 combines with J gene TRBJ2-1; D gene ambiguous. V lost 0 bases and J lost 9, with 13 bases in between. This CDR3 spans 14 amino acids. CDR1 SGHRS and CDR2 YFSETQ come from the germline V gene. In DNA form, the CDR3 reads TGCGCCAGCAGCTTGGAACCTAGTTTGGGTGAGCAGTTCTTC. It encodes CASSLEPSLGEQFF.

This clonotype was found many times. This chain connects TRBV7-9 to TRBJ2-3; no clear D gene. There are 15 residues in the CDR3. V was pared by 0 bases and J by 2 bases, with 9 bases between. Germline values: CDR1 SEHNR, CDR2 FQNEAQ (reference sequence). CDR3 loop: CASSLASPTTDTQYF. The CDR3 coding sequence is TGTGCCAGCAGCTTAGCCTCCCCCACCACAGATACGCAGTATTTT.

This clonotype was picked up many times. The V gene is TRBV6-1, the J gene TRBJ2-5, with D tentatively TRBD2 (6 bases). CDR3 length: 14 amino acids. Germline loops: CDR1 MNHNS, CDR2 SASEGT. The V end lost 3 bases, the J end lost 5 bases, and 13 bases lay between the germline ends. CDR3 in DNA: TGTGCCAGCAGTGACCAGCGGGTTAGTGAGACCCAGTACTTC. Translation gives CASSDQRVSETQYF.

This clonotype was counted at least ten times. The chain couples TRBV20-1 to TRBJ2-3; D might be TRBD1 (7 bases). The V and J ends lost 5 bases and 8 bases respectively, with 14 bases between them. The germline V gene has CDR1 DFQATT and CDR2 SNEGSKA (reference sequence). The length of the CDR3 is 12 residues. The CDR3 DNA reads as TGCAGTGCTCAGCAGGGGGGCAGTACGCAGTATTTT. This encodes CSAQQGGSTQYF.

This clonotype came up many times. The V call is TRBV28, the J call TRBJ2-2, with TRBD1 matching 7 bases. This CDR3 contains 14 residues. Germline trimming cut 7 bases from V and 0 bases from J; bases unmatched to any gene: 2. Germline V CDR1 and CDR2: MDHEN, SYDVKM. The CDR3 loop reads CASKGGPNTGELFF. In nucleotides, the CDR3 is TGTGCCAGCAAAGGGGGCCCGAACACCGGGGAGCTGTTTTTT. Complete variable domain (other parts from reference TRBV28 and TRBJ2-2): DVKVTQSSRYLVKRTGEKVFLECVQDMDHENMFWYRQDPGLGLRLIYFSYDVKMKEKGDIPEGYSVSREKKERFSLILESASTNQTSMYLCASKGGPNTGELFFGEGSRLTVL.

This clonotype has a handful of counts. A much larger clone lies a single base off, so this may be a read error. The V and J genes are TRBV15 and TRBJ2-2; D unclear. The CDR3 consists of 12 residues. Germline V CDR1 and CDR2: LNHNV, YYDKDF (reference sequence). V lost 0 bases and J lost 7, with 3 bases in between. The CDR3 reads CATSREDGELFF. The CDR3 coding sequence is TGTGCCACCAGCAGAGAGGACGGGGAGCTGTTTTTT.

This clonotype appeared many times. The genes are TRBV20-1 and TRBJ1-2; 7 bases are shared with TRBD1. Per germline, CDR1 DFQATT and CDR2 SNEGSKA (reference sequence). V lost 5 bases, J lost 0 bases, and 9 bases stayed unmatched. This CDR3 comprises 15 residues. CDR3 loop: CSADPGTEANYGYTF. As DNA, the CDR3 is TGCAGTGCTGACCCCGGGACAGAAGCTAACTATGGCTACACCTTC.

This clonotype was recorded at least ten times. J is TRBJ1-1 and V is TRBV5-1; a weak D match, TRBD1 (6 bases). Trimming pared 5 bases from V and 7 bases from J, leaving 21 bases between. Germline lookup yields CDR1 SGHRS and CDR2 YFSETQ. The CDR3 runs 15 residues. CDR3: CASRSAAGAGIEAFF. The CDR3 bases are TGCGCCAGCAGGTCCGCAGCGGGGGCCGGTATTGAAGCTTTCTTT. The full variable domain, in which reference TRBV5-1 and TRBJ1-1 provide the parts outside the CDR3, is KAGVTQTPRYLIKTRGQQVTLSCSPISGHRSVSWYQQTPGQGLQFLFEYFSETQRNKGNFPGRFSGRQFSNSRSEMNVSTLELGDSALYLCASRSAAGAGIEAFFGQGTRLTVV.

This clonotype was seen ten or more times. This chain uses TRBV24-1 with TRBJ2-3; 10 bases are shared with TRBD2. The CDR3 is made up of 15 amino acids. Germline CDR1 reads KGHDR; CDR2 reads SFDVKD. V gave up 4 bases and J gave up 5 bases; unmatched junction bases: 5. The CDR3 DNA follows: TGTGCCACCAGTGACTCTAGCGGGGGCGGAGATACGCAGTATTTT. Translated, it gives CATSDSSGGGDTQYF.

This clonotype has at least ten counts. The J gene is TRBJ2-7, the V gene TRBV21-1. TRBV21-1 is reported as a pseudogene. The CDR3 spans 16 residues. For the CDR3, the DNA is TGTGCCAGCAGCAAACCGACAGACCGAGTTACCCACGAGCAGTACTTC. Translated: CASSKPTDRVTHEQYF.